This T cell receptor beta chain was sequenced during a study of blood T cell repertoires in COVID-19. On the study more broadly: From the United States, Italy and Spain came samples of acute and convalescent COVID-19. In each case, the material was cDNA or gDNA derived from T cells, B-cell-depleted T cells, or PBMCs.

Germline CDR1 is LGHDT and CDR2 is YNNKEL (reference sequence). V was clipped by 4 bases and J by 8 bases, with 20 bases between them. The CDR3 runs 16 residues. Original handling: It was from reference gene primer amplification that nucleated cell counts were estimated. The method was immunoSEQ multiplex PCR; TCRdb's version includes in-frame clones alone and lacks a portion of them. The DNA gave D and trimming, while V, J and clone size come from that table. This sample carries 300,000 to 450,000 clones, 75% to 90% of them seen once, and the ten largest clones take more than 3%. There are a few counts of this clone.

Sequenced: peripheral blood. V usage is TRBV3-1 (or the pseudogene TRBV3-2) and J usage is TRBJ1-4; maybe TRBD1 (5 bases). The origin of this receptor is a young woman with acute or convalescent COVID-19. CDR3 protein: CASSPPSGNPGEKLFF. The CDR3 region has the DNA TGTGCCAGCAGCCCGCCGAGCGGGAATCCAGGGGAAAAACTGTTTTTT.